The sequence of this T cell receptor beta chain was determined in a study of tumor-infiltrating lymphocytes in primary liver carcinoma. Starting from around 510 ng of total RNA, TCR beta cDNA was produced with a primer in the constant region. Three nested multiplex PCR rounds, a slightly modified ARM-PCR, produced the libraries for TCR beta. TCRdb re-analysed the multiplex PCR reads in MiXCR, keeping a single row per CDR3 protein. In the table there are roughly 120,000 distinct CDR3 sequences, around two thirds of which are singletons. Regarding the study as a whole: Overlap between tumor regions exceeded overlap of tumor with adjacent tissue or blood.

As to this clonotype: The antigen is unknown.

The source material, roughly 18-30 mg of unsorted bulk tissue, was used to co-extract RNA and DNA. This TCR derives from a woman in her sixties or seventies with primary liver carcinoma and hepatitis B virus infection. The sequenced material came from liver tumor tissue from sampling region 1. Subset of the sample: tumor region T1, superior pole.

The DNA of the CDR3 is TGCGCCAGCACCTTCCAAATCACAGATACGCAGTATTTT. The encoded protein is CASTFQITDTQYF. J is TRBJ2-3 and V is TRBV5-1, with unresolved D. Germline V gene lookup returns CDR1 SGHRS and CDR2 YFSETQ. V lost 6 bases and J lost 2, with 10 bases in between. This CDR3 has 13 residues.